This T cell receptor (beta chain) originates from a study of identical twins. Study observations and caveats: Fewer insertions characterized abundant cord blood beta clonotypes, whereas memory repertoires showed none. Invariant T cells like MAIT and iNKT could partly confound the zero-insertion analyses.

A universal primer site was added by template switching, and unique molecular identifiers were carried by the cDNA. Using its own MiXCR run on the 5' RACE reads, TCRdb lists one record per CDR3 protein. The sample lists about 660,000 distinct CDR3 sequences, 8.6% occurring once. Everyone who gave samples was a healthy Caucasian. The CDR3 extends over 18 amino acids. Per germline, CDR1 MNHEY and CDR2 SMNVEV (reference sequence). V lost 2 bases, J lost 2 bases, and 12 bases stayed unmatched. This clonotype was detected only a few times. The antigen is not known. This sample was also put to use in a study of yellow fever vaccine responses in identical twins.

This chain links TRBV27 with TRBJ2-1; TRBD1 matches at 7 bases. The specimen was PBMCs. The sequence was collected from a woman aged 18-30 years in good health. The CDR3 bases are TGTGCCAGCAGTTTAGAAAGGACAGGCTTGAGGGCCTACAATGAGCAGTTCTTC. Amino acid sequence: CASSLERTGLRAYNEQFF.